These 30 T cell receptor beta chains originate from one sample sequenced in a study of T cell responses to AZD1222 COVID-19 vaccine (dated by TCRdb to the early 2020s). According to the study, the label for this sample's time point signals: baseline before first vaccination. The library came from the immunoSEQ multiplex PCR assay. This is the immuneACCESS table as TCRdb keeps it, with only in-frame sequences that have V and J called. A part of the clones is gone; compared with another copy, unresolved V genes explain less than half, and the rest is unexplained. The sample table contains roughly 97,000 clones; only one count was recorded for roughly 91% of them. The biggest ten clones account for over 6.5% of the sample. Sequenced here: peripheral blood, sampled on day 0 of AZD1222 vaccination. Receptors were obtained from an adult in good health.

The rearrangement links TRBV14 to TRBJ1-6, with 7 bases that match TRBD1. The CDR3 length is 15 residues. After removal of 3 bases from V and 8 bases from J, the junction contained 7 bases not matched to a gene. The germline V gene has CDR1 SGHDN and CDR2 FVKESK. For the CDR3, the DNA is TGTGCCAGCAGCCAGGGGACAGCTAGCTATTCACCCCTCCACTTT. Encoded protein: CASSQGTASYSPLHF.

This CDR3 reads CASSQRSGTPGNEQFF. The CDR3 DNA follows: TGCGCCAGCAGCCAAAGAAGCGGCACACCGGGCAATGAGCAGTTCTTC. V usage is TRBV4-3 and J usage is TRBJ2-1; perhaps TRBD2 as D (5 bases). The CDR3 spans 16 residues. Trimming shortened V by 2 bases and J by 6 bases, and 17 bases separated the two germline ends. Per germline, CDR1 LGHNA and CDR2 YSLEER.

The rearrangement joins TRBV7-2 to TRBJ1-2; unclear D gene. The CDR3 is made up of 15 amino acids. V was clipped by 0 bases and J by 2 bases, with 10 bases between them. Germline lookup yields CDR1 SGHTA and CDR2 FQGNSA. The CDR3 loop is CASSLARTQNYGYTF. Written as DNA, the CDR3 is TGTGCCAGCAGCTTAGCCCGAACGCAAAACTATGGCTACACCTTC.

The chain uses TRBV7-9 and TRBJ2-5; 9 nucleotides line up with TRBD2. V dropped 5 bases and J dropped 4; count of bases not matched to a gene: 8. Germline V gene sequence: CDR1 SEHNR, CDR2 FQNEAQ (reference sequence). The CDR3 loop spans 15 amino acids. This CDR3 reads CASSTLAGVVETQYF. Here the CDR3 DNA reads TGTGCCAGCAGCACCTTAGCGGGAGTGGTAGAGACCCAGTACTTC.

V and J are TRBV11-2 and TRBJ2-5, with a tentative D call TRBD1 (6 bases). Germline CDR1 SGHAT, CDR2 FQNNGV. This CDR3 contains 15 residues. V was trimmed by 2 bases and J by 3 bases, leaving 13 bases between them. The CDR3 spells CASSLSGHTEETQYF. The CDR3 DNA reads TGTGCCAGCAGCTTATCGGGACACACGGAAGAGACCCAGTACTTC.

The chain combines TRBV28 with TRBJ1-5; D unresolved. Trimming pared 4 bases from V and 7 bases from J, leaving 11 bases between. This CDR3 region has 13 residues. Germline loops: CDR1 MDHEN, CDR2 SYDVKM. The DNA of the CDR3 is TGTGCCAGCAGTTCTCGGACGAACCAGCCCCAGCATTTT. This gives the protein CASSSRTNQPQHF.

This clone is a singleton in its sample. This rearrangement joins TRBV3-1 (or the pseudogene TRBV3-2) to TRBJ2-3, with D unclear. CDR3 length: 14 amino acids. In germline, CDR1 is LGHDT, CDR2 YNNKEL (reference sequence). With 1 base removed from V and 15 bases from J, the gap between germline ends came to 20 bases. The CDR3 region is CASSQGDYDPGFYF. CDR3 nucleotide sequence: TGTGCCAGCAGCCAAGGAGATTACGACCCAGGATTCTATTTT.

This clone was observed a handful of times. The germline gene is not matched at one end of the junction; a read error may be the cause. J is TRBJ2-5 and V is TRBV7-7, with 8 bases lining up with TRBD2. Per germline, CDR1 SSHAT and CDR2 FNYEAQ (reference sequence). There are 18 residues in the CDR3. CDR3 loop: CASSLGGEERENEETQYF. CDR3 DNA: TGTGCTAGCAGCTTAGGGGGTGAGGAGCGGGAGAACGAGGAGACCCAGTACTTC.

The chain uses TRBV7-2 and TRBJ2-1; D not resolved. There are 13 residues in the CDR3. Trimming removed 5 bases at V and 5 bases at J, with 10 bases between. The germline V gene has CDR1 SGHTA and CDR2 FQGNSA. This chain's CDR3 is CASSIRLDNEQFF. CDR3 nucleotides: TGTGCCAGCAGCATCAGACTCGACAATGAGCAGTTCTTC.

The chain joins TRBV2 to TRBJ1-3, with a weak D call TRBD1 (6 bases). The CDR3 length is 14 residues. V dropped 6 bases and J dropped 2 bases, with 11 bases sitting between them. Germline-derived CDR1 and CDR2 are SNHLY and FYNNEI. In DNA form, the CDR3 reads TGTGCCAGCAGACTCCGGGACACTGGAAACACCATATATTTT. This sequence encodes CASRLRDTGNTIYF.

This chain uses TRBV9 with TRBJ2-4, with D maybe TRBD1 (6 bases). Germline CDR1 is SGDLS and CDR2 is YYNGEE. The CDR3 is made up of 17 amino acids. The ends were cut back, 4 bases at V and 2 bases at J, with 19 bases in the middle. The CDR3 sequence is CASSTGHGSGTKNIQYF. CDR3 nucleotide sequence: TGTGCCAGCAGCACGGGACACGGAAGCGGCACCAAAAACATTCAGTACTTC.

The CDR3 DNA reads as TGTGCCAGCAGCTTACAGACAGGGGAAGAGACCCAGTACTTC. Translated: CASSLQTGEETQYF. V is TRBV7-9 and J is TRBJ2-5; the match to TRBD1 covers 8 bases. Germline V gene lookup returns CDR1 SEHNR and CDR2 FQNEAQ (reference sequence). The CDR3 loop spans 14 amino acids. Trimming removed 2 bases from V and 3 bases from J; junction bases left unmatched: 2.

The chain is built from TRBV2 and TRBJ2-5, with 11 bases matching TRBD1. This CDR3 is built from 14 residues. V lost 8 bases to trimming and J lost 0 bases; unmatched junction nucleotides: 2. Germline CDR1 reads SNHLY; CDR2 reads FYNNEI. Written as DNA, the CDR3 is TGTGCCAGCGGACAGGGGGCTCACCAAGAGACCCAGTACTTC. As protein: CASGQGAHQETQYF.

This chain uses TRBV6-5 with TRBJ2-7; TRBD2 might be the D (7 bases). Looked up from germline, CDR1 is MNHEY and CDR2 is SVGAGI. This CDR3 is built from 15 residues. V shed 0 bases and J shed 6 bases, with 15 bases lying between them. The CDR3 loop reads CASSYSWKGGSEQYF. The CDR3 nucleotides are TGTGCCAGCAGTTACTCTTGGAAGGGGGGGAGCGAGCAGTACTTC.

The gene calls are TRBV7-8 and TRBJ1-1; no firm D call. CDR3 length: 14 amino acids. CDR1 SGHVS and CDR2 FQNEAQ come from the germline V gene. Between the trimmed V and J ends, which lost 3 bases and 4 bases, there was a span of 12 bases. CDR3 coding DNA: TGTGCCAGCAGCTTCTCGGTGGGGAGCACTGAAGCTTTCTTT. Protein: CASSFSVGSTEAFF.

The chain recombines TRBV3-1 (or the pseudogene TRBV3-2) with TRBJ1-2; D remains ambiguous. The CDR3 extends over 15 amino acids. V dropped 1 base and J dropped 3 bases, with 12 bases sitting between them. Germline V CDR1 and CDR2: LGHDT, YNNKEL (reference sequence). The DNA for the CDR3 is TGTGCCAGCAGCCAAGCAAGGCGGCAGTACTATGGCTACACCTTC. Protein sequence: CASSQARRQYYGYTF.

V is TRBV18 and J is TRBJ2-5, with a tentative D call TRBD1 (6 bases). The CDR3 loop spans 15 amino acids. Trimming stripped 2 bases from V and 1 base from J, with 11 bases between. Germline V gene data show CDR1 as KGHSH and CDR2 as LQKENI. The CDR3 reads CASSPDTGIQETQYF. The CDR3 region has the DNA TGTGCCAGCTCACCAGACACAGGGATCCAAGAGACCCAGTACTTC.

The chain uses TRBV19 and TRBJ2-4; 9 positions agree with TRBD1. Germline V lookup: CDR1 LNHDA, CDR2 SQIVND (reference sequence). This CDR3 is 16 amino acids long. Trimming removed 3 bases from V and 7 bases from J; junction bases left unmatched: 10. CDR3 DNA sequence: TGTGCCAGTAGTATTCGTTCCGGGACAGGGATCAACATTCAGTACTTC. It translates to CASSIRSGTGINIQYF. Filled out from reference TRBV19 and TRBJ2-4, the complete variable domain reads DGGITQSPKYLFRKEGQNVTLSCEQNLNHDAMYWYRQDPGQGLRLIYYSQIVNDFQKGDIAEGYSVSREKKESFPLTVTSAQKNPTAFYLCASSIRSGTGINIQYFGAGTRLSVL.

This clone has only one observation. V is TRBV7-2 and J is TRBJ1-1, with a weak D call TRBD1 (5 bases). This CDR3 is 13 amino acids long. Per the germline V gene, CDR1 is SGHTA and CDR2 is FQGNSA. Trimming shortened V by 1 base and J by 7 bases, and 10 bases separated the two germline ends. CDR3 bases: TGTGCCAGCAGCTTAGTTGCGGGGGGTGAAGCTTTCTTT. The encoded protein is CASSLVAGGEAFF.

The chain carries TRBV18 and TRBJ2-5; 9 positions match TRBD2. V dropped 6 bases and J dropped 1; count of bases not matched to a gene: 9. Germline CDR1 and CDR2: KGHSH and LQKENI. The CDR3 is 16 residues long. CDR3 sequence (DNA): TGTGCCAGCTCCTCCCGACTAGCGGATACCCAAGAGACCCAGTACTTC. Translation: CASSSRLADTQETQYF.

The CDR3 DNA reads TGCGCCAGCAGCTTTTCGGGGGGGCCATCAGAGACCCAGTACTTC. As protein: CASSFSGGPSETQYF. The chain uses TRBV5-1 and TRBJ2-5; 8 bases fit TRBD2. Germline CDR1 and CDR2: SGHRS and YFSETQ. J lost 4 bases, V lost 2 bases, and 7 bases had no gene match. There are 15 residues in the CDR3.

This chain links TRBV7-8 with TRBJ1-2, with D possibly TRBD1 on 5 matching bases. This CDR3 contains 15 residues. Germline V gene lookup returns CDR1 SGHVS and CDR2 FQNEAQ. Trimming pared 3 bases from V and 3 bases from J, leaving 14 bases between. The CDR3 reads CASSFLGRQDYGYTF. The CDR3 DNA follows: TGTGCCAGCAGCTTTTTGGGGCGGCAGGACTATGGCTACACCTTC.

The chain carries TRBV28 and TRBJ2-3; TRBD2 matches 11 bases. CDR3 size: 15 residues. With V trimmed by 6 bases and J by 5 bases, 7 bases remained unmatched. Germline V gene data show CDR1 as MDHEN and CDR2 as SYDVKM. In DNA, the CDR3 is TGTGCCAGCAGGCCCGGGACTAGCGGTGTAGATACGCAGTATTTT. Protein sequence: CASRPGTSGVDTQYF.

This rearrangement joins TRBV23-1 to TRBJ2-1, with 9 bases matching TRBD2. TRBV23-1 is noted as an ORF with a role that remains uncertain. Trimming took 0 bases from V and 8 from J; bases not matched to a gene: 17. The CDR3 contains 19 residues. The CDR3: CASSQSQGSGGPRIHEQFF. CDR3 nucleotide sequence: TGCGCCAGCAGTCAATCTCAGGGTAGCGGGGGCCCGAGGATCCATGAGCAGTTCTTC.

The rearrangement uses TRBV7-9 and TRBJ1-4, with TRBD1 matching over 7 bases. Germline assignment: CDR1 SEHNR and CDR2 FQNEAQ (reference sequence). The CDR3 contains 14 residues. Trimming at V came to 3 bases and at J to 6 bases, leaving 4 bases not matched to a gene. CDR3 sequence (DNA): TGTGCCAGCAGCTTTTCAGGGGGGGATGAAAAACTGTTTTTT. Translated, it gives CASSFSGGDEKLFF.

This chain uses TRBV7-3 with TRBJ1-6; D gene ambiguous. V was pared by 5 bases and J by 9 bases, with 11 bases between. Germline lookup yields CDR1 SGHTA and CDR2 FQGTGA. The CDR3 runs to 13 residues. CDR3 sequence reads: CASSPPVSSPLHF. CDR3 bases: TGTGCCAGCAGCCCCCCGGTGAGTTCACCCCTCCACTTT.

For the CDR3, the DNA is TGTGCTAGTGGTTTGGTACGATGGAAGCCCCAGCATTTT. Its translation: CASGLVRWKPQHF. This rearrangement joins TRBV12-5 to TRBJ1-5; D gene uncertain. This CDR3 is built from 13 residues. Trimming stripped 0 bases from V and 8 bases from J, with 8 bases between. In germline, CDR1 is LGHNT, CDR2 FRNRAP.

The V gene is TRBV18, the J gene TRBJ2-5; 7 bases are shared with TRBD1. Germline CDR1 and CDR2: KGHSH and LQKENI. V lost 4 bases to trimming and J lost 2 bases; unmatched junction nucleotides: 10. The CDR3 length is 16 residues. CDR3 nucleotide sequence: TGTGCCAGCTCACATCAACCGGGACAGCCTCAAGAGACCCAGTACTTC. The encoded protein is CASSHQPGQPQETQYF.

This clone was detected only a few times. The chain employs TRBV19 and TRBJ2-7; D is ambiguous. Germline CDR1 and CDR2: LNHDA and SQIVND (reference sequence). Trimming stripped 11 bases from V and 0 bases from J, with 11 bases between. CDR3 length: 12 amino acids. CDR3 sequence: CAGSTFSYEQYF. The CDR3 DNA sequence: TGTGCCGGCTCCACGTTCTCCTACGAGCAGTACTTC. Based on the CDR3 plus reference TRBV19 and TRBJ2-7, the full variable domain is DGGITQSPKYLFRKEGQNVTLSCEQNLNHDAMYWYRQDPGQGLRLIYYSQIVNDFQKGDIAEGYSVSREKKESFPLTVTSAQKNPTAFYLCAGSTFSYEQYFGPGTRLTVT.

The V and J genes are TRBV5-1 and TRBJ2-5, with D perhaps assigned TRBD1 or TRBD2 (5 bases each). CDR3 length equals 13 residues. CDR1 and CDR2 from the germline V gene are SGHRS and YFSETQ. V was pared by 4 bases and J by 2 bases, with 9 bases between. DNA for the CDR3: TGCGCCAGCAGCCGGGACGGACAAGAGACCCAGTACTTC. It encodes CASSRDGQETQYF.